This T cell receptor beta chain was identified during a study of T-cell reconstitution after alpha-beta-depleted transplantation in children. Whole-study results and caveats: Counts and diversity of T cells one year after transplant came mostly from newly produced T cells. Where alpha-beta T cells came from about two months after transplant was reportedly several hundred expanded graft clones. In some patients, recipient T cells and intrathymic progenitors surviving conditioning explained high day-60 diversity.

As for this clonotype: Its antigen is still unknown.

TCRbeta library construction was performed incorporating unique molecular identifiers. MiXCR, applied by TCRdb to the PCR reads, yields one record per CDR3 protein. The sample holds some 8,000 distinct CDR3 sequences, about an eighth seen once. The V and J ends lost 3 bases and 0 bases, in that order; junction bases with no gene match: 5. The CDR3 sequence is 16 residues long. Germline lookup yields CDR1 MNHEY and CDR2 SMNVEV (reference sequence). The chain uses TRBV27 and TRBJ2-1; 7 positions match TRBD2. The clonotype was recovered from a patient younger than 10 who had a stem cell transplant for inherited bone marrow failure, so the T cells may come from the graft donor. The sequencing used PBMCs, mostly from graft donor cells, collected 60 days after TCRalphabeta/CD19-depleted stem cell transplant. The CDR3 is CASSLNGGSSYNEQFF. For the CDR3, the DNA is TGTGCCAGCAGTTTGAACGGGGGGAGCTCCTACAATGAGCAGTTCTTC.